The 4 T cell receptor beta chains in this list originate from one sample, sequenced in a study of blood T cell repertoires in COVID-19. Profiled with immunoSEQ multiplex PCR; TCRdb holds only in-frame clones, not every one. The sample contains about 85,000 clones, approximately 83% of which appear only once. Sequencing used peripheral blood. The source is a man in his 60s with acute or convalescent COVID-19.

The rearrangement uses TRBV3-1 (or the pseudogene TRBV3-2) and TRBJ1-2; the D gene is possibly TRBD1 (5 bases). There are 14 residues in the CDR3. Trimming pared 1 base from V and 4 bases from J, leaving 10 bases between. Germline CDR1 reads LGHDT; CDR2 reads YNNKEL (reference sequence). The CDR3 DNA sequence: TGTGCCAGCAGCCAAGGGGGCAGTCGCTATGGCTACACCTTC. Translated, it gives CASSQGGSRYGYTF.

This sequence joins TRBV2 and TRBJ2-7; the D gene is possibly TRBD1 (6 bases). Trimming pared 10 bases from V and 0 bases from J, leaving 10 bases between. The CDR3 is 12 amino acids. Germline loops: CDR1 SNHLY, CDR2 FYNNEI. The DNA for the CDR3 is TGTGCCACCAAAGGGGGCTCCTACGAGCAGTACTTC. Protein product: CATKGGSYEQYF.

Note on this clone: Relative to the germline gene, one junction end is altered; a read error may explain this. The V and J genes are TRBV10-2 and TRBJ1-1; D remains unclear. Germline CDR1 reads WSHSY; CDR2 reads SAAADI. This CDR3 is built from 16 residues. In DNA, the CDR3 is TGCGCCAGCAGTGAGTCGAGATTGGCCGGGAACAATGAAGCTTTCTTT. Its translation: CASSESRLAGNNEAFF.

This clone has a handful of counts. The chain has TRBV5-1 and TRBJ2-1; 10 nucleotides align to TRBD1. Trimming cost V 3 bases and J 6 bases; bases outside gene matches: 6. Germline CDR1 SGHRS, CDR2 YFSETQ. CDR3 size: 15 residues. The CDR3 is CASSYRDRGINEQFF. The CDR3, as DNA: TGCGCCAGCAGCTACCGGGACAGGGGAATCAATGAGCAGTTCTTC.